This is a list of T cell receptor beta chains from one sample in a study of blood T cells in healthy people across ages. MiXCR, run by TCRdb on the 5' RACE reads, gives a single entry per CDR3 protein. In the table there are hundreds of thousands of distinct CDR3 sequences, roughly 25% of which are singletons. The sample was also reused in another study, on T cells of mothers and their children.

Sequencing input: blood. The source of these receptors is a boy aged 5-17 years in good health. CDR3s include the opening cysteine and the closing phenylalanine or tryptophan. D genes are given only for firm matches. Rows may omit the clone size; those that give it use once, few, many or a size class.

cdr3_aa | cdr3_nt | v_call | d_call | clone_size | j_call
CASSLALDRGFTEAFF | TGTGCCAGCAGCTTGGCCCTTGACAGGGGATTCACTGAAGCTTTCTTT | TRBV7-9 | TRBD1 | few | TRBJ1-1
CASSYSLTDTQYF | TGTGCCAGCAGTTACTCACTCACAGATACGCAGTATTTT | TRBV6-2/TRBV6-3 | . | few | TRBJ2-3
CSAGTGDSYEQYF | TGCAGCGCTGGGACAGGGGACTCCTACGAGCAGTACTTC | TRBV29-1 | TRBD1 | . | TRBJ2-7
CASSIDGNPGQTRDGYTF | TGTGCCAGTAGTATAGATGGAAACCCAGGTCAGACGAGGGATGGCTACACCTTC | TRBV19 | . | . | TRBJ1-2
CATSRDKAGLRYEQYF | TGTGCCACCAGCAGAGATAAGGCGGGGCTCCGCTACGAGCAGTACTTC | TRBV15 | . | . | TRBJ2-7
CASSSPDRVLGTGELFF | TGTGCCAGCAGCAGCCCTGACAGGGTGTTGGGCACCGGGGAGCTGTTTTTT | TRBV21-1 | . | . | TRBJ2-2
CASSWDREKQFF | TGCGCCAGCAGCTGGGACAGGGAGAAGCAGTTCTTC | TRBV4-3 | TRBD1 | once | TRBJ2-1
CASSLDDMGVDTQYF | TGCGCCAGCAGCTTGGATGATATGGGGGTGGATACGCAGTATTTT | TRBV5-1 | . | . | TRBJ2-3
CASSAGGNIQYF | TGTGCCAGCAGTGCAGGGGGCAACATTCAGTACTTC | TRBV2 | TRBD1 | few | TRBJ2-4
CSVAGTERAVGYEQYF | TGCAGCGTGGCCGGGACAGAGAGAGCCGTGGGCTACGAGCAGTACTTC | TRBV29-1 | TRBD1 | few | TRBJ2-7
CASSYSAGNIQYF | TGTGCCAGCAGTTATTCGGCGGGAAACATTCAGTACTTC | TRBV6-5 | . | few | TRBJ2-4
CASTPGQGRTDTQYF | TGTGCCAGCACCCCCGGACAGGGGAGGACAGATACGCAGTATTTT | TRBV28 | TRBD1 | few | TRBJ2-3
CSAPGGLAIDTQYF | TGCAGTGCCCCGGGTGGGCTAGCAATAGATACGCAGTATTTT | TRBV20-1 | . | few | TRBJ2-3
CSARDLIPAGKHTGELFF | TGCAGTGCTAGAGATCTAATCCCGGCAGGGAAGCACACCGGGGAGCTGTTTTTT | TRBV20-1 | . | . | TRBJ2-2
CASSSLLGTSGSNEQFF | TGTGCCAGCAGTTCGCTCTTGGGGACTAGCGGCTCCAATGAGCAGTTCTTC | TRBV28 | TRBD2 | few | TRBJ2-1
CATSLGTAQETQYF | TGTGCCACCAGCTTAGGGACAGCTCAAGAGACCCAGTACTTC | TRBV24-1 | TRBD1 | few | TRBJ2-5
CASSTRTGGFDEQYF | TGTGCCAGCAGTACCCGAACGGGAGGTTTCGACGAGCAGTACTTC | TRBV28 | TRBD2 | . | TRBJ2-7
CTSRKAGGSQYF | TGTACCAGCAGAAAAGCGGGAGGGTCCCAGTACTTC | TRBV12-3/TRBV12-4 | TRBD2 | . | TRBJ2-5
CASSHRPGLTQYF | TGTGCCAGCAGCCACCGGCCGGGACTCACGCAGTACTTT | TRBV7-3 | . | . | TRBJ2-3
CASSPTSGSFYEQYF | TGTGCTAGCAGCCCGACTAGCGGGAGTTTTTACGAGCAGTACTTC | TRBV14 | TRBD2 | few | TRBJ2-7
CATIKPVPDTQYF | TGTGCCACCATCAAGCCAGTGCCAGATACGCAGTATTTT | TRBV15 | . | few | TRBJ2-3
CASSVGGLNSYEQYF | TGTGCCAGCTCCGTGGGGGGACTAAATTCCTACGAGCAGTACTTC | TRBV28 | TRBD2 | few | TRBJ2-7
CSVIPPWEGLQETQYF | TGCAGCGTCATACCACCCTGGGAGGGGCTCCAAGAGACCCAGTACTTC | TRBV29-1 | TRBD2 | few | TRBJ2-5
CSAPKPGQGFYEQFF | TGCAGTGCTCCTAAACCGGGACAGGGGTTCTATGAGCAGTTCTTC | TRBV20-1 | TRBD1 | . | TRBJ2-1
CASSEDSRANTEAFF | TGTGCCAGCAGTGAGGACAGTCGGGCTAACACTGAAGCTTTCTTT | TRBV2 | . | . | TRBJ1-1